The clone carrying this TCR beta chain has a count of ten or more. Its specificity is not known. There were no patients who had received any treatment before thyroid surgery. These data originate in a study of metastatic and nonmetastatic thyroid tumors. Across the study: Repertoire comparison spanned blood and tumor or nodule tissue of malignant and benign thyroid patients. Findings of the study overall: Patients with malignant thyroid tumors reportedly had significantly higher TCR beta diversity than those with benign nodules, in blood and tumor.

This CDR3 region has 19 residues. The J segment lost 7 bases and the V segment lost 4 bases, leaving 13 bases of the junction unmatched. Germline V gives CDR1 SGHRS, CDR2 YFSETQ. Per the original data handling: Across clinicopathological groups, CDR3 differences served as the basis for building a distant-metastasis classifier for papillary thyroid cancer. TCRdb used MiXCR to call clones anew from the PCR reads. TCRdb, not the original authors, processed these V and J calls. This table has some 22,000 clones, 9.5% to 13% appearing once. This TCR was sampled from a female donor with papillary thyroid cancer or a benign thyroid nodule (not recorded which). Some clones in this sample may be carry-over from other donors' samples. V is TRBV5-1 and J is TRBJ2-2, with TRBD2 identical over 16 bases. Sequenced sample: blood. As DNA, the CDR3 is TGCGCCAGCAGCCTAGGGACTAGCGGGAGGGCCCGCTGGGTCGGGGAGCTGTTTTTT. Amino acid sequence: CASSLGTSGRARWVGELFF.